These 15 T cell receptor beta chains originate from one sample sequenced in a study of T cells after yellow fever vaccination. Using its own MiXCR run on the 5' RACE reads, TCRdb lists one record per CDR3 protein. The sample comprises about 260,000 distinct CDR3 sequences, 13% of which are singletons, and about 0.51% rests with the top ten. The sample consisted of CD4+ T cells sorted from PBMCs, taken 45 days after the yellow fever booster vaccination. The receptors shown here come from a young man who received the YFV17D yellow fever vaccine.

The chain carries TRBV19 and TRBJ2-7; perhaps TRBD2 as D (5 bases). Trimming took 0 bases from V and 6 from J, leaving 12 bases between them. Germline CDR1 reads LNHDA; CDR2 reads SQIVND (reference sequence). The CDR3 runs 14 residues. Written as DNA, the CDR3 is TGTGCCAGTAGTATAGACCCCCGGGATAGCGAGCAGTACTTC. This sequence encodes CASSIDPRDSEQYF.

The rearrangement uses TRBV20-1 and TRBJ2-1; D gene ambiguous. Trimming cost V 0 bases and J 6 bases, with 15 bases left between them. The CDR3 consists of 15 residues. The germline gives CDR1 DFQATT, CDR2 SNEGSKA (reference sequence). The CDR3 coding sequence is TGCAGTGCTAGAGATCCCCGCAACCCTATCAATGAGCAGTTCTTC. Residues: CSARDPRNPINEQFF.

The chain employs TRBV20-1 and TRBJ1-5; D not certain. Trimming cost V 0 bases and J 9 bases, with 18 bases left between them. CDR3 length equals 15 residues. Per the germline V gene, CDR1 is DFQATT and CDR2 is SNEGSKA (reference sequence). This CDR3 reads CSAREGATQSRPQHF. DNA for the CDR3: TGCAGTGCTAGAGAGGGCGCAACCCAATCACGGCCCCAGCATTTT.

V and J are TRBV20-1 and TRBJ2-2, with 11 bases identical to TRBD2. Per the germline V gene, CDR1 is DFQATT and CDR2 is SNEGSKA (reference sequence). CDR3 length: 16 amino acids. The V gene end was trimmed by 5 bases and the J gene end by 3 bases; junction bases not matched to a gene: 8. CDR3: CSAAKPGLADTGELFF. As DNA, the CDR3 is TGCAGTGCTGCGAAACCGGGACTAGCGGACACCGGGGAGCTGTTTTTT.

The CDR3 region is CASSLSTQGYEQYF. The CDR3, as DNA: TGTGCCAGCAGCTTAAGCACGCAGGGCTACGAGCAGTACTTC. The chain couples TRBV7-2 to TRBJ2-7; possible D gene TRBD1, 5 bases. CDR1 and CDR2 from the germline V gene are SGHTA and FQGNSA. Trimming left V 2 bases short and J 3 bases short, with 11 bases between. There are 14 residues in the CDR3.

This chain links TRBV24-1 with TRBJ2-3, with 7 bases matching TRBD2. Trimming at V came to 8 bases and at J to 4 bases, leaving 8 bases not matched to a gene. CDR3 size: 14 residues. Germline lookup yields CDR1 KGHDR and CDR2 SFDVKD. This chain's CDR3 is CATTFAGASDTQYF. The CDR3, as DNA: TGTGCCACCACCTTCGCGGGAGCATCAGATACGCAGTATTTT.

The genes are TRBV18 and TRBJ2-7; possibly TRBD2 for D (5 bases). Trimming removed 0 bases from V and 4 bases from J, with 22 bases in between. The CDR3 totals 18 residues. Germline V gene sequence: CDR1 KGHSH, CDR2 LQKENI. In DNA form, the CDR3 reads TGTGCCAGCTCACCACCGAGTGGAGGTCTAAGGGCTAGATACGAGCAGTACTTC. Translated: CASSPPSGGLRARYEQYF.

The V and J genes are TRBV18 and TRBJ2-7, with TRBD1 matching over 7 bases. Germline CDR1 is KGHSH and CDR2 is LQKENI. With V trimmed by 6 bases and J by 7 bases, 21 bases remained unmatched. The CDR3 covers 17 residues. DNA of the CDR3: TGTGCCAGCTCTCACACAGGGGCTAGCCCGTCGTGGTGGGAGCAGTACTTC. It codes for CASSHTGASPSWWEQYF. Supplemented by reference TRBV18 and TRBJ2-7, the full variable domain reads NAGVMQNPRHLVRRRGQEARLRCSPMKGHSHVYWYRQLPEEGLKFMVYLQKENIIDESGMPKERFSAEFPKEGPSILRIQQVVRGDSAAYFCASSHTGASPSWWEQYFGPGTRLTVT.

The V gene is TRBV20-1, the J gene TRBJ1-5; 7 bases line up with TRBD1. Germline-derived CDR1 and CDR2 are DFQATT and SNEGSKA (reference sequence). The CDR3 spans 13 residues. After removal of 6 bases from V and 6 bases from J, the junction contained 8 bases not matched to a gene. CDR3 bases: TGCAGTGCCTGGGCAGGGGGGGGTCAGCCCCAGCATTTT. This translates into CSAWAGGGQPQHF.

The chain joins TRBV30 to TRBJ1-2; no firm D call. This CDR3 is built from 12 residues. Germline-derived CDR1 and CDR2 are GTSNPN and SVGIG (reference sequence). Deletions cut 4 bases from V and 2 bases from J, with 8 bases between. CDR3 coding DNA: TGTGCCTGGACGGCGGGCAACTATGGCTACACCTTC. It translates to CAWTAGNYGYTF.

The chain combines TRBV20-1 with TRBJ1-3; unclear D gene. Germline-derived CDR1 and CDR2 are DFQATT and SNEGSKA (reference sequence). The CDR3 contains 14 residues. The V gene lost 3 bases and the J gene lost 0 bases, with 9 bases spanning the gap. As DNA, the CDR3 is TGCAGTGCTAGGAGGCAAAGCTCTGGAAACACCATATATTTT. It encodes CSARRQSSGNTIYF.

The chain joins TRBV7-9 to TRBJ2-3; the match to TRBD1 covers 8 bases. The CDR3 is 15 residues long. J gave up 6 bases and V 5 bases, and 10 bases lay outside the gene matches. Germline assignment: CDR1 SEHNR and CDR2 FQNEAQ (reference sequence). The CDR3 spells CASSVDRGSGDTQYF. CDR3 nucleotide sequence: TGTGCCAGCAGCGTCGACAGGGGCTCGGGCGATACGCAGTATTTT.

J is TRBJ1-1 and V is TRBV19; no reliable D call. Trimming took 7 bases from V and 0 from J, leaving 9 bases between them. Germline CDR1 is LNHDA and CDR2 is SQIVND (reference sequence). The CDR3 is 13 residues long. The CDR3 here is CASTETVNTEAFF. As DNA, the CDR3 is TGTGCCAGTACTGAGACGGTGAACACTGAAGCTTTCTTT.

This clonotype was detected only a few times. V usage is TRBV20-1 and J usage is TRBJ2-2; a possible D gene is TRBD2 (6 bases). V was shortened by 0 bases and J by 1 base, with 12 bases between the two germline ends. This CDR3 has 16 residues. Germline values: CDR1 DFQATT, CDR2 SNEGSKA (reference sequence). DNA for the CDR3: TGCAGTGCTAGAGAGGGCGGGAAGGGGAACACCGGGGAGCTGTTTTTT. This gives the protein CSAREGGKGNTGELFF.

The rearrangement uses TRBV15 and TRBJ2-5, with 7 bases aligning to TRBD1. Trimming removed 5 bases from V and 1 base from J; junction bases left unmatched: 7. The CDR3 is made up of 15 amino acids. The germline V gene has CDR1 LNHNV and CDR2 YYDKDF (reference sequence). CDR3 sequence (DNA): TGTGCCACCAGCCAGACGACAGGGCCCCAAGAGACCCAGTACTTC. This encodes CATSQTTGPQETQYF.